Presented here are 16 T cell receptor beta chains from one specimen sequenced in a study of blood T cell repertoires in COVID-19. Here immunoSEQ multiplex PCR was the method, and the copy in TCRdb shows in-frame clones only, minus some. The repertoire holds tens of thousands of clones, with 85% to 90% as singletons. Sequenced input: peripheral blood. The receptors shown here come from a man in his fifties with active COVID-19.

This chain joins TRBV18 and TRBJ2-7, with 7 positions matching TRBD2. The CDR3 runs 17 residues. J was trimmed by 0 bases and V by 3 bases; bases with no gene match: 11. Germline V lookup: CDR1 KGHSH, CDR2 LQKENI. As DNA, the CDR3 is TGTGCCAGCTCACCGGTTTCGGGAGCGGGGATCTCCTACGAGCAGTACTTC. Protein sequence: CASSPVSGAGISYEQYF.

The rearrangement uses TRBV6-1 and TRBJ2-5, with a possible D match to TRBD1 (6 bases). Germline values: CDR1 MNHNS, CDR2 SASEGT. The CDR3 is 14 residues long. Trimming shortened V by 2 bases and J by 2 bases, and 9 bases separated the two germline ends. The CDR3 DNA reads TGTGCCAGCAGTGAAAGGGACATTCAAGAGACCCAGTACTTC. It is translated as CASSERDIQETQYF.

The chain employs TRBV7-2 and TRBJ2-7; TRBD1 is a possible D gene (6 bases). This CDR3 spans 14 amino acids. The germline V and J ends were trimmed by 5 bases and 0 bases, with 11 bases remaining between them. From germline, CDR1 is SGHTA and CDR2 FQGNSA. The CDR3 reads CASSLTGSSYEQYF. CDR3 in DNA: TGTGCCAGCAGCCTTACAGGGAGCTCCTACGAGCAGTACTTC.

The CDR3 sequence: CATGATYSGNTIYF. The CDR3 region has the DNA TGTGCCACAGGGGCCACCTACTCTGGAAACACCATATATTTT. J is TRBJ1-3 and V is TRBV15; possibly TRBD1 for D (5 bases). V was clipped by 9 bases and J by 0 bases, with 12 bases between them. The CDR3 is made up of 14 amino acids. Germline CDR1 and CDR2: LNHNV and YYDKDF (reference sequence).

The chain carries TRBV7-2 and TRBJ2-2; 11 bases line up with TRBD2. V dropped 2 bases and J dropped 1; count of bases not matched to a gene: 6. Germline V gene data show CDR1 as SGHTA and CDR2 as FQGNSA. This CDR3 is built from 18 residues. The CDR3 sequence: CASSLPPLAGVNTGELFF. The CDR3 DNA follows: TGTGCCAGCAGCTTACCTCCACTAGCGGGGGTGAACACCGGGGAGCTGTTTTTT. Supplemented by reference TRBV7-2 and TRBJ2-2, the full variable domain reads GAGVSQSPSNKVTEKGKDVELRCDPISGHTALYWYRQSLGQGLEFLIYFQGNSAPDKSGLPSDRFSAERTGGSVSTLTIQRTQQEDSAVYLCASSLPPLAGVNTGELFFGEGSRLTVL.

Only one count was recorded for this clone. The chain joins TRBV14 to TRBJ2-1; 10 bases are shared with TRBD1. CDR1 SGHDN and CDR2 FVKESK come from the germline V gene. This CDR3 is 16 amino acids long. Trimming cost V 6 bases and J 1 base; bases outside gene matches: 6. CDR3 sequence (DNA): TGTGCCAGCAGTCCGGACAGGGGGAGGTCCTACAATGAGCAGTTCTTC. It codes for CASSPDRGRSYNEQFF.

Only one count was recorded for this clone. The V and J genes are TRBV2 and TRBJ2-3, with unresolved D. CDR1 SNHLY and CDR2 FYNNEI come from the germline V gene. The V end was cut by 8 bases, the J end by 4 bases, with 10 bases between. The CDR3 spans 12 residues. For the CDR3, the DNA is TGTGCCAGCTCCCCTAGGTCAGATACGCAGTATTTT. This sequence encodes CASSPRSDTQYF. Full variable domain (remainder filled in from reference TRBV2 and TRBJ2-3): EPEVTQTPSHQVTQMGQEVILRCVPISNHLYFYWYRQILGQKVEFLVSFYNNEISEKSEIFDDQFSVERPDGSNFTLKIRSTKLEDSAMYFCASSPRSDTQYFGPGTRLTVL.

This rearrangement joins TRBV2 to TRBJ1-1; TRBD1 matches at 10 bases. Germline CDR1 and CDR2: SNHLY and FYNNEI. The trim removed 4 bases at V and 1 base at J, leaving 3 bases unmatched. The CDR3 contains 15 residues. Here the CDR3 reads CASSAGQGGNTEAFF. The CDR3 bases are TGTGCCAGCAGTGCCGGACAGGGGGGGAACACTGAAGCTTTCTTT.

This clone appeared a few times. CDR3 DNA: TGTGCCAGCAGCCGCGGGGAACCCACAGATACGCAGTATTTT. Translation gives CASSRGEPTDTQYF. The chain recombines TRBV14 with TRBJ2-3; TRBD2 is a possible D gene (6 bases). The germline CDR1 and CDR2 sequences are SGHDN and FVKESK. Deletions cut 4 bases from V and 2 bases from J, with 10 bases between. This CDR3 spans 14 amino acids.

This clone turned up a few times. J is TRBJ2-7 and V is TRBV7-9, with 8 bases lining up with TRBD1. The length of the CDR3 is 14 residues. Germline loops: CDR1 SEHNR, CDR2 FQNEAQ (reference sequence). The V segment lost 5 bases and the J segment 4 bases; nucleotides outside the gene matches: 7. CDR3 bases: TGTGCCAGCAGCGTACCGGGACAGGTTTACGAGCAGTACTTC. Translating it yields CASSVPGQVYEQYF.

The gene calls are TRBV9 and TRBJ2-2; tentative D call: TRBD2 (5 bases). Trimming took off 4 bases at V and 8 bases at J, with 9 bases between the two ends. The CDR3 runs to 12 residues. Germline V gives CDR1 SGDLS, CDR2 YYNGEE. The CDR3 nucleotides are TGTGCCAGCAGCCCGGACTTTGGGGAGCTGTTTTTT. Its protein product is CASSPDFGELFF.

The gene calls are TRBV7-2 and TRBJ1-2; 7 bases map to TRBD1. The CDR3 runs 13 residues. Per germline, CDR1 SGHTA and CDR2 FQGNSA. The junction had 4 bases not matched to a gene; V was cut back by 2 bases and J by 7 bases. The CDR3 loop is CASSLRQGSGYTF. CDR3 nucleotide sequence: TGTGCCAGCAGCTTACGACAGGGCAGTGGCTACACCTTC.

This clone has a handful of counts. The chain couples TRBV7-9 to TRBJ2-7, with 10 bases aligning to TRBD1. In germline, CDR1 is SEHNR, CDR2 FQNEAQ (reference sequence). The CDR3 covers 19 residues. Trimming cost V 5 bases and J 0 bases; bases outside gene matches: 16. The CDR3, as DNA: TGTGCCAGCAGCCTCCGACAGGGGGCCTTCTCCATAGTCTCCTACGAGCAGTACTTC. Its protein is CASSLRQGAFSIVSYEQYF.

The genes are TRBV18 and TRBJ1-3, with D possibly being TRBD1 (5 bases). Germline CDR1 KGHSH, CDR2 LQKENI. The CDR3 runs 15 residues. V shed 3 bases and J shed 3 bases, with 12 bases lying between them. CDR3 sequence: CASSPQGVFGNTIYF. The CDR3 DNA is TGTGCCAGCTCACCTCAGGGTGTCTTTGGAAACACCATATATTTT.

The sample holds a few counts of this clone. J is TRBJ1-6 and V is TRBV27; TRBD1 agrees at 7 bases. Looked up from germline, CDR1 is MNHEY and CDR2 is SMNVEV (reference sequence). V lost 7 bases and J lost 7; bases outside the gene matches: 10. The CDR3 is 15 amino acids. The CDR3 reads CASKLSGRGNSPLHF. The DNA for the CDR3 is TGTGCCAGCAAGTTATCCGGCAGGGGGAATTCACCCCTCCACTTT.

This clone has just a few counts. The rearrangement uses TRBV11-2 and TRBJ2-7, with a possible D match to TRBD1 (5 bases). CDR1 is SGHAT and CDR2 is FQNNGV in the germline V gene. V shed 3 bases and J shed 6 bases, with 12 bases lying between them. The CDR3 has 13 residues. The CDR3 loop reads CASSFFGAREQYF. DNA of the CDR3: TGTGCCAGCAGCTTCTTTGGGGCTCGCGAGCAGTACTTC. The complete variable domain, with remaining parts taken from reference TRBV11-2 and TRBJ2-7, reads EAGVAQSPRYKIIEKRQSVAFWCNPISGHATLYWYQQILGQGPKLLIQFQNNGVVDDSQLPKDRFSAERLKGVDSTLKIQPAKLEDSAVYLCASSFFGAREQYFGPGTRLTVT.